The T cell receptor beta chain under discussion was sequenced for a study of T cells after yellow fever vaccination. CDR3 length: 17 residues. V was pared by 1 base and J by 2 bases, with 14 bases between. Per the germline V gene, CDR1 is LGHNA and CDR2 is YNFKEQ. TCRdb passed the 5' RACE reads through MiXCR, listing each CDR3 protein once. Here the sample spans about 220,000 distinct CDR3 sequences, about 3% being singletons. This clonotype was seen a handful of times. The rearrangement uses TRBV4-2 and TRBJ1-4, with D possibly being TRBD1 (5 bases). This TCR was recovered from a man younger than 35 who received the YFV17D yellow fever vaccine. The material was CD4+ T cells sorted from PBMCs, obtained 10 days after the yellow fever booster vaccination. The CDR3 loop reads CASSQGRVAGTNEKLFF. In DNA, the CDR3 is TGTGCCAGCAGCCAAGGCAGGGTGGCTGGTACTAATGAAAAACTGTTTTTT.